Below, 17 T cell receptor beta chains from the same sample are listed, as sequenced in a study of blood T cell repertoires in COVID-19. Only in-frame clones appear in the TCRdb table, and some are missing; sequencing was by immunoSEQ multiplex PCR. The sample holds 70,000 to 95,000 clones; more than 80% are singletons and the top ten take 2.5% to 3%. The sample was peripheral blood. These receptors came from a man aged 50 or older with COVID-19, enrolled during active disease.

The chain links TRBV4-1 to TRBJ1-6; 10 nucleotides match TRBD1. CDR3 size: 15 residues. Trimming removed 0 bases from V and 10 bases from J; junction bases left unmatched: 3. Germline V lookup: CDR1 MGHRA, CDR2 YSYEKL. The CDR3 DNA sequence: TGCGCCAGCAGCCAAGATGGGACAGGGGACTCACCCCTCCACTTT. It is translated as CASSQDGTGDSPLHF.

The chain has TRBV28 and TRBJ1-5, with D unclear. This CDR3 is built from 15 residues. Germline CDR1 reads MDHEN; CDR2 reads SYDVKM. V was pared by 4 bases and J by 6 bases, with 16 bases between. CDR3 protein: CASSSPSPRGQPQHF. The CDR3 DNA follows: TGTGCCAGCAGTTCCCCGTCCCCGCGGGGTCAGCCCCAGCATTTT.

The V call is TRBV5-1, the J call TRBJ1-2; possibly TRBD1 for D (5 bases). CDR3 length equals 13 residues. The germline gives CDR1 SGHRS, CDR2 YFSETQ. Between the trimmed V and J ends, which lost 4 bases and 2 bases, there was a span of 9 bases. Here the CDR3 reads CASSTGDNYGYTF. CDR3 bases: TGCGCCAGCAGCACGGGGGACAACTATGGCTACACCTTC.

The V call is TRBV5-1, the J call TRBJ1-1; TRBD1 is a possible D gene (6 bases). V lost 4 bases to trimming and J lost 0 bases, with 10 bases between them. Germline V gene data show CDR1 as SGHRS and CDR2 as YFSETQ. The CDR3 runs to 14 residues. This CDR3 is CASSSGQLNTEAFF. As DNA, the CDR3 is TGCGCCAGCAGCAGCGGACAGTTGAACACTGAAGCTTTCTTT.

The CDR3: CASSSRQGASNEKLFF. Here the CDR3 DNA reads TGCGCCAGCAGCTCAAGACAGGGGGCTTCTAATGAAAAACTGTTTTTT. The V and J genes are TRBV5-1 and TRBJ1-4; 10 bases fit TRBD1. The CDR3 loop spans 16 amino acids. With V trimmed by 3 bases and J by 3 bases, 5 bases remained unmatched. CDR1 is SGHRS, CDR2 YFSETQ, per germline. The complete variable domain, with remaining parts taken from reference TRBV5-1 and TRBJ1-4, reads KAGVTQTPRYLIKTRGQQVTLSCSPISGHRSVSWYQQTPGQGLQFLFEYFSETQRNKGNFPGRFSGRQFSNSRSEMNVSTLELGDSALYLCASSSRQGASNEKLFFGSGTQLSVL.

This clone occurred once. The chain has TRBV19 and TRBJ2-5; 7 bases map to TRBD1. The CDR3 loop spans 13 amino acids. J gave up 5 bases and V 5 bases, and 5 bases lay outside the gene matches. Germline V gene data show CDR1 as LNHDA and CDR2 as SQIVND (reference sequence). This CDR3 is CASSQGQFETQYF. The CDR3 DNA is TGTGCCAGTAGTCAGGGACAGTTCGAGACCCAGTACTTC.

The chain uses TRBV7-2 and TRBJ2-1, with TRBD1 matching over 7 bases. This CDR3 has 15 amino acids. Germline V gene data show CDR1 as SGHTA and CDR2 as FQGNSA. Trimming removed 5 bases from V and 6 bases from J; junction bases left unmatched: 10. CDR3 region: CASSPRDRTFNEQFF. The DNA of the CDR3 is TGTGCCAGCAGCCCAAGGGACAGAACCTTCAATGAGCAGTTCTTC.

The V call is TRBV4-2, the J call TRBJ1-1, with 8 bases that match TRBD1. The CDR3 is made up of 17 amino acids. Germline V CDR1 and CDR2: LGHNA, YNFKEQ. The V and J ends lost 4 bases and 1 base, in that order; junction bases with no gene match: 11. The CDR3, as DNA: TGTGCCAGCAGCCGATCCCCAGGGGGCCGGGGGAACACTGAAGCTTTCTTT. Translated: CASSRSPGGRGNTEAFF.

In nucleotides, the CDR3 is TGTGCCAGCAGTTGGAGGGACGCCGGGGAGCTGTTTTTT. Protein product: CASSWRDAGELFF. The V gene is TRBV5-4, the J gene TRBJ2-2; D possibly corresponds to TRBD2 (6 bases). Germline-derived CDR1 and CDR2 are SGHNT and YYREEE (reference sequence). This CDR3 is built from 13 residues. Trimming cost V 5 bases and J 6 bases, with 11 bases left between them.

The gene calls are TRBV5-4 and TRBJ2-2, with 8 bases lining up with TRBD1. The CDR3 has 16 residues. Germline V lookup: CDR1 SGHNT, CDR2 YYREEE (reference sequence). V was clipped by 4 bases and J by 4 bases; unmatched bases: 9. CDR3 in amino acids: CASSLPDRGSTGELFF. The CDR3 nucleotides are TGTGCCAGCAGCCTTCCAGACAGGGGAAGCACCGGGGAGCTGTTTTTT.

V gene TRBV9 combines with J gene TRBJ1-6; D is uncertain. Trimming left V 3 bases short and J 11 bases short, with 12 bases between. The CDR3 totals 13 residues. Germline CDR1 is SGDLS and CDR2 is YYNGEE. CDR3 sequence (DNA): TGTGCCAGCAGCGCCGCAGGTGATCCACCCCTCCACTTT. Translating gives CASSAAGDPPLHF.

The V call is TRBV5-1, the J call TRBJ1-5, with D unresolved. Germline V gene lookup returns CDR1 SGHRS and CDR2 YFSETQ. The CDR3 has 15 residues. Deletions cut 0 bases from V and 1 base from J, with 8 bases between. The CDR3 DNA sequence: TGCGCCAGCAGCTTGGGTGGTCAGAGCAATCAGCCCCAGCATTTT. Protein product: CASSLGGQSNQPQHF.

The J gene is TRBJ2-1, the V gene TRBV5-1, with TRBD1 identical over 7 bases. Germline V lookup: CDR1 SGHRS, CDR2 YFSETQ. This CDR3 spans 15 amino acids. V shed 4 bases, J shed 6 bases, and the junction held 10 bases outside the gene matches. CDR3 in DNA: TGCGCCAGCAGCACCGGGACAGTGTTCGCCAATGAGCAGTTCTTC. As protein: CASSTGTVFANEQFF.

This chain connects TRBV6-4 to TRBJ1-2; 7 nucleotides line up with TRBD1. This CDR3 contains 12 residues. V was clipped by 6 bases and J by 10 bases; unmatched bases: 8. The germline V gene encodes CDR1 MRHNA and CDR2 SNTAGT. The CDR3 region has the DNA TGTGCCAGCAGAGGGACAGAACCTTTCTACACCTTC. Translated, it gives CASRGTEPFYTF.

The chain couples TRBV30 to TRBJ1-6; D perhaps matches TRBD1 (6 bases). CDR1 GTSNPN and CDR2 SVGIG come from the germline V gene (reference sequence). CDR3 length equals 14 residues. Trimming pared 3 bases from V and 7 bases from J, leaving 13 bases between. In DNA form, the CDR3 reads TGTGCCTGGAGCAGACAGGTTTACAATTCACCCCTCCACTTT. This translates into CAWSRQVYNSPLHF.

The J gene is TRBJ1-2, the V gene TRBV27; 7 bases fit TRBD1. The CDR3 extends over 14 amino acids. V was clipped by 5 bases and J by 2 bases; unmatched bases: 5. CDR1 MNHEY and CDR2 SMNVEV come from the germline V gene (reference sequence). CDR3 sequence (DNA): TGTGCCAGCAGTATGGGGGGACAGAACTATGGCTACACCTTC. This gives the protein CASSMGGQNYGYTF.

The genes are TRBV12-3 or TRBV12-4 and TRBJ1-2; D gene uncertain. The CDR3 is 13 residues long. Deletions cut 5 bases from V and 8 bases from J, with 15 bases between. CDR3 DNA sequence: TGTGCCAGCAGTAGACCGGGAGAGGGCGGCTACACCTTC. Protein product: CASSRPGEGGYTF.